This is a list of T cell receptor beta chains from one sample in a study of T cells in Graves' hyperthyroidism and ophthalmopathy. From the multiplex PCR reads, TCRdb called clonotypes with MiXCR, one entry per CDR3 protein. The sample lists roughly 700,000 distinct CDR3 sequences, 30% to 40% occurring once. What was sequenced was blood. The receptors come from a woman aged 40 to 50 with Graves' hyperthyroidism. CDR3s include the opening cysteine and the closing phenylalanine or tryptophan. A D gene is named only where the DNA matches it firmly. Size is stated for part of the rows, as once, few or many counts, or as a class when the clone is expanded.

abundance	v_gene	j_gene	d_gene	CDR3nt	CDR3aa
few	TRBV16	TRBJ1-4	.	TGTGCCAGCAGCCAATCGGGCCAGCAGAATGAAAAACTGTTTTTT	CASSQSGQQNEKLFF
.	TRBV20-1	TRBJ2-7	.	TGCAGTGCTAGAGCTTCTAGCGTGTCCTACGAGCAGTACTTC	CSARASSVSYEQYF
few	TRBV19	TRBJ2-7	TRBD1	TGTGCCAGTAGTGACAGGGGGATAACCTACGAGCAGTACTTC	CASSDRGITYEQYF
.	TRBV2	TRBJ2-7	TRBD2	TGTGCCAGCAGTGTTGGGGGGGGACAGCAGTACTTC	CASSVGGGQQYF
.	TRBV7-9	TRBJ2-5	TRBD2	TGTGCCAGCAGCTGGGGGGGGGGAGGGTGGGAGACCCAGTACTTC	CASSWGGGGWETQYF
once	TRBV10-3	TRBJ1-1	TRBD1	TGTGCCACCAGTGAGACAGGGTCGACTGAAGCTTTCTTT	CATSETGSTEAFF
.	TRBV28	TRBJ2-7	.	TGTGCCAGCAGTTCGGGGGCAGGGCTCGAGCAGTACTTC	CASSSGAGLEQYF
once	TRBV19	TRBJ1-6	TRBD1	TGTGCCTGGCAACTTGACACAGGGGGTTATAATTCACCCCTCCACTTT	CAWQLDTGGYNSPLHF
few	TRBV12-5	TRBJ1-1	.	TGTGCTAGTGGTTTGGGACGGAACACTGAAGCTTTCTTT	CASGLGRNTEAFF
few	TRBV5-6	TRBJ1-5	.	TGTGCCAGCAGCTCATCACCAGGGGATCGGGACAATCAGCCCCAGCATTTT	CASSSSPGDRDNQPQHF
many	TRBV28	TRBJ2-6	.	TGTGCCAGCTATAGGACTGGGGCCAACGTCCTGACTTTC	CASYRTGANVLTF
.	TRBV29-1	TRBJ1-1	TRBD1	TGCACCCTAGACAGGGGGCCTCTCAGCACTGAAGCTTTCTTT	CTLDRGPLSTEAFF
.	TRBV9	TRBJ1-3	.	TGTGCCAGCAGCGTAGATCTGGGGACTGGAAACACCATATATTTT	CASSVDLGTGNTIYF
many	TRBV10-2	TRBJ1-4	.	TGCGCCAGCAGTGAGTTAGAGGCAGAGGAAAAACTGTTTTTT	CASSELEAEEKLFF
.	TRBV14	TRBJ1-4	.	TGTGCCAGCAGGACCAGGGTCGGCACTAATGAAAAACTGTTTTTT	CASRTRVGTNEKLFF
.	TRBV6-5	TRBJ1-5	.	TGTGCCACTCCTGGAGGGTGGGGTCAGCCCCAGCATTTT	CATPGGWGQPQHF
many	TRBV7-7	TRBJ1-1	.	TGTGCTAGCAGCTTCCAGGGTCCTGAAGCTTTCTTT	CASSFQGPEAFF
few	TRBV5-5	TRBJ1-4	.	TGTGCCAGCACCCGGGGGGGAACTAATGAAAAACTGTTTTTT	CASTRGGTNEKLFF
few	TRBV6-2/TRBV6-3	TRBJ1-1	.	TGTGCCAGCAGCCGCGGGACCCAGAGTGAAGCTTTCTTT	CASSRGTQSEAFF
few	TRBV6-6	TRBJ1-1	TRBD1	TGTGCCAGCAGCCCAAGGTCCCTCCTACAGGGGCCGGCTTTCTTT	CASSPRSLLQGPAFF
many	TRBV5-1	TRBJ2-7	.	TGTGCCAGCAGCTTGGCAGCATCCTACGAGCAGTACTTC	CASSLAASYEQYF
many	TRBV29-1	TRBJ1-4	TRBD1	TGCAGCGTTGGAGGGACAGGGGATAATGAAAAACTGTTTTTT	CSVGGTGDNEKLFF
few	TRBV7-2	TRBJ2-5	TRBD2	TGTGCCAGCAGTACCACCGGGACTAGGGCCCGGGAGACCCAGTACTTC	CASSTTGTRARETQYF
.	TRBV15	TRBJ2-3	TRBD2	TGTGCCACCAGCAGACCAGCGGGAGGGAGCGAGGCCCCAGATACGCAGTATTTT	CATSRPAGGSEAPDTQYF
many	TRBV29-1	TRBJ2-6	.	TGCAGCGTTGAGCGAGCCTCTGGGGCCAACGTCCTGACTTTC	CSVERASGANVLTF
.	TRBV30	TRBJ2-6	TRBD2	TGTGCCTGGAGTAAGCCTAGCGGGAGGTTCTCCGGGGCCAACGTCCTGACTTTC	CAWSKPSGRFSGANVLTF
.	TRBV6-6	TRBJ2-5	.	TGTGCCAGCAGCCTGCTAGGCCCTCAAGAGACCCAGTACTTC	CASSLLGPQETQYF
few	TRBV10-1	TRBJ2-2	TRBD1	TGCGCCAGCAGGGGACAGAAAGACACCGGGGAGCTGTTTTTT	CASRGQKDTGELFF
few	TRBV6-5	TRBJ1-2	.	TGTGCCAGCAGTTACCCCGTGGGTGGCTACACCTTC	CASSYPVGGYTF
many	TRBV5-1	TRBJ2-2	.	TGCGCCAGCAGCTTGGATTGGGGGGAGCTGTTTTTT	CASSLDWGELFF